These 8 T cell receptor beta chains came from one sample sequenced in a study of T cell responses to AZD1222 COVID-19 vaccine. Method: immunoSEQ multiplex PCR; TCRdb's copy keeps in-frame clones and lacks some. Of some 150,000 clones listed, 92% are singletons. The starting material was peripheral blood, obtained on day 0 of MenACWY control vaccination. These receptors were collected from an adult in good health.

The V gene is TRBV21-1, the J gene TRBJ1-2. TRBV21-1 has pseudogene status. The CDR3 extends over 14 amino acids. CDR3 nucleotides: TGTGCCAGCACCCTCGCTACGGGGGTTCGTGGCTACACCTTC. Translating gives CASTLATGVRGYTF.

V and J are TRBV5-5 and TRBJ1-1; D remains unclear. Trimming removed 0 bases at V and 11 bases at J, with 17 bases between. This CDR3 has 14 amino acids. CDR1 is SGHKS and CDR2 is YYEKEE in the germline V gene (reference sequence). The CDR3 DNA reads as TGTGCCAGCAGCTTGGTGGTACCGGTGGGATACGCTTTCTTT. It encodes CASSLVVPVGYAFF.

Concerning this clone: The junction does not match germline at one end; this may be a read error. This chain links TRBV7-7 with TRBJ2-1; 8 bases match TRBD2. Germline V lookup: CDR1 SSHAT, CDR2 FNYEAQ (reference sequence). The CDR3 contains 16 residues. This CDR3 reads CASSPGGSGSVGEQFF. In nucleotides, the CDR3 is TGTGCTAGCAGCCCCGGGGGGAGCGGGAGCGTAGGGGAGCAGTTCTTC.

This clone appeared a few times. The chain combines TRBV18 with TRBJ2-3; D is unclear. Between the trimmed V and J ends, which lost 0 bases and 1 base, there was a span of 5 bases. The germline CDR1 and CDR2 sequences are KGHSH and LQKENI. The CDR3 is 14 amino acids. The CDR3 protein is CASSPPTGTDTQYF. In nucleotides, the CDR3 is TGTGCCAGCTCACCACCTACAGGCACAGATACGCAGTATTTT.

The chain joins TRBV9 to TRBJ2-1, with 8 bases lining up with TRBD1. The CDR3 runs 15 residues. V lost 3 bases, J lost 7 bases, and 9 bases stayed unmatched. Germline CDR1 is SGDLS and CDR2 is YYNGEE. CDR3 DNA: TGTGCCAGCAGCGGAAGACTTACAGGGGGTAATGAGCAGTTCTTC. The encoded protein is CASSGRLTGGNEQFF.

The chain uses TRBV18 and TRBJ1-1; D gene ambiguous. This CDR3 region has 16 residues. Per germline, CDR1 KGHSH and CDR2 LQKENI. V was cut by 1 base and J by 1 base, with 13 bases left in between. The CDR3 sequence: CASSPHPSGTNTEAFF. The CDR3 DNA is TGTGCCAGCTCACCACACCCCTCAGGAACGAACACTGAAGCTTTCTTT.

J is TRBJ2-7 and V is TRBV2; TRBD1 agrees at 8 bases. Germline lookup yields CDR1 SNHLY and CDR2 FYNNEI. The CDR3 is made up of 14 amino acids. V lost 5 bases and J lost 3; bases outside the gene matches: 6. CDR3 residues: CASSNLGQGYEQYF. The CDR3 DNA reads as TGTGCCAGCAGTAACCTCGGACAGGGCTACGAGCAGTACTTC.

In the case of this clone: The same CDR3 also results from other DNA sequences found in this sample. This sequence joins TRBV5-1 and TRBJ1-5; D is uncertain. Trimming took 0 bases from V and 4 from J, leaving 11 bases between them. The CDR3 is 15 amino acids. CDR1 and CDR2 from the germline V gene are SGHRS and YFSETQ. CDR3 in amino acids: CASSLGGDSNQPQHF. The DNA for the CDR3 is TGCGCCAGCAGCTTGGGCGGGGATTCAAATCAGCCCCAGCATTTT.